The clone carrying this T cell receptor beta chain was picked up one time. Its antigen is undetermined. Profiled with immunoSEQ multiplex PCR; TCRdb holds only in-frame clones, not every one. Found here are more than 100,000 clones, just over 90% of them singletons; the top ten hold about 5%. The sample is drawn from a study of T cell responses to AZD1222 COVID-19 vaccine. Overall study findings and caveats: Only after the peak T cell response were repertoires sampled.

This sequence originates from an adult who received the AZD1222 COVID-19 vaccine. This sample comprised peripheral blood, obtained 28 days after the second AZD1222 dose.

CDR3 nucleotides: TGTGCCAGCAGTGAAGCACAGCGAGGCTCCTACGAGCAGTACTTC. It specifies CASSEAQRGSYEQYF. This chain connects TRBV6-1 to TRBJ2-7; D is uncertain. Germline V gives CDR1 MNHNS, CDR2 SASEGT. The V end lost 0 bases, the J end lost 0 bases, and 9 bases lay between the germline ends. This CDR3 has 15 residues.